The present T cell receptor beta chain was sequenced within a study of cytomegalovirus exposure and HLA in healthy donors. Study-wide results and caveats: Most TCR sequences showed up rarely, but some public TCRs showed up in many donors. Most CMV-associated TCR beta chains appeared HLA-restricted in a later analysis.

Trimming took 2 bases from V and 1 from J, leaving 9 bases between them. The CDR3 length is 14 residues. The germline V gene has CDR1 SGHNT and CDR2 YYREEE (reference sequence). PCR amplification relied on 60 Vbeta primers (plus 13 Jbeta primers). Measured with immunoSEQ multiplex PCR; TCRdb has only the in-frame clones, and not every one. The data show tens of thousands of clones, approximately 76% seen once. To note about this clone: Its antigen remains unknown.

The V gene is TRBV5-4, the J gene TRBJ1-1; no definite D call. The sequenced sample was PBMCs. This sequence was found in a woman aged 25-40 years in good health and CMV-seropositive. In nucleotides, the CDR3 is TGTGCCAGCAGCTTCCCCCCGGGGAACACTGAAGCTTTCTTT. Translation gives CASSFPPGNTEAFF.